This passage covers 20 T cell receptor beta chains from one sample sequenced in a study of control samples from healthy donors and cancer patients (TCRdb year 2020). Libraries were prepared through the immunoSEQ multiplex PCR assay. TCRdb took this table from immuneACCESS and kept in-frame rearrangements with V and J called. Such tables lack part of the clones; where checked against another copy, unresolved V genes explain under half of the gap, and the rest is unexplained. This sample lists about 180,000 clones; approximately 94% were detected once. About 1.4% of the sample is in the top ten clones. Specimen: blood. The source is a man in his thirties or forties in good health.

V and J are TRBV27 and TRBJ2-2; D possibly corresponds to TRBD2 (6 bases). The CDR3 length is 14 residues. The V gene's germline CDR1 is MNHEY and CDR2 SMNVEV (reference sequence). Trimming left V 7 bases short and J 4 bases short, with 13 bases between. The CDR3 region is CASTERAGTGELFF. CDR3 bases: TGTGCCAGCACCGAGCGGGCAGGCACCGGGGAGCTGTTTTTT.

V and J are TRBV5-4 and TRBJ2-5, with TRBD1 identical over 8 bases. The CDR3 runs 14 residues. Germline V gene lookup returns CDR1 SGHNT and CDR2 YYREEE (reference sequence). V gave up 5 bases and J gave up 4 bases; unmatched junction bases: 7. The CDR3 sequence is CASSVDRVRETQYF. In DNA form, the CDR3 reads TGTGCCAGCAGTGTGGACAGGGTGAGAGAGACCCAGTACTTC.

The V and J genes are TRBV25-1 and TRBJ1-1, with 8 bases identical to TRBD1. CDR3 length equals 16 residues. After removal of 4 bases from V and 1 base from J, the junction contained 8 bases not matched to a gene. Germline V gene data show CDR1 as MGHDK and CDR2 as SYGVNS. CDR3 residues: CASSGFRGPGNTEAFF. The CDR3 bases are TGTGCCAGCAGTGGCTTCAGGGGGCCAGGGAACACTGAAGCTTTCTTT.

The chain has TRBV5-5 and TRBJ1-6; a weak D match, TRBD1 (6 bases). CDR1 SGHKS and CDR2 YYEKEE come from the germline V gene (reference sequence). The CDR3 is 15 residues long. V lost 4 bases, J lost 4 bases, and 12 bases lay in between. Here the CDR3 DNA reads TGTGCCAGCAGCCCCCGGCAGGGGTATAATTCACCCCTCCACTTT. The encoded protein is CASSPRQGYNSPLHF.

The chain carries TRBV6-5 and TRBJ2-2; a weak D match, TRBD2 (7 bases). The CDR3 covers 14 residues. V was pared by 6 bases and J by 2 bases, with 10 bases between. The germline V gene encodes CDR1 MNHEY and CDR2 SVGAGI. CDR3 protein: CASRRGGNTGELFF. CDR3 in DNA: TGTGCCAGCAGACGCGGGGGCAACACCGGGGAGCTGTTTTTT.

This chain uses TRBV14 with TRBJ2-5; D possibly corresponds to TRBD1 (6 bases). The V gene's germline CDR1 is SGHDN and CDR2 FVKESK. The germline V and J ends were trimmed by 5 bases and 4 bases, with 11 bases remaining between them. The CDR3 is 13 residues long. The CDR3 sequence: CASSTGWRETQYF. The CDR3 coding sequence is TGTGCCAGCAGCACAGGGTGGAGAGAGACCCAGTACTTC. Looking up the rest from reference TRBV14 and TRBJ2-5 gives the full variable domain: EAGVTQFPSHSVIEKGQTVTLRCDPISGHDNLYWYRRVMGKEIKFLLHFVKESKQDESGMPNNRFLAERTGGTYSTLKVQPAELEDSGVYFCASSTGWRETQYFGPGTRLLVL.

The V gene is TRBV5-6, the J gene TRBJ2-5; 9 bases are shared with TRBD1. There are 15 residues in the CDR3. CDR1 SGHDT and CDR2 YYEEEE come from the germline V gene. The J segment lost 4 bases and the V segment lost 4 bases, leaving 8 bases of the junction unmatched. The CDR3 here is CASSKETGGVETQYF. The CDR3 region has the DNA TGTGCCAGCAGCAAAGAGACAGGGGGTGTAGAGACCCAGTACTTC.

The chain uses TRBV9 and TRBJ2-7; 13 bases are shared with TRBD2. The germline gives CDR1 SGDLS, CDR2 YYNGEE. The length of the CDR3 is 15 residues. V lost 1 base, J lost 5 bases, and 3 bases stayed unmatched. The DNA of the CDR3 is TGTGCCAGCAGCGTAAGAGGACTAGCGGGGGACGAGCAGTACTTC. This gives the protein CASSVRGLAGDEQYF. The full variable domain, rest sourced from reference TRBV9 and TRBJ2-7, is DSGVTQTPKHLITATGQRVTLRCSPRSGDLSVYWYQQSLDQGLQFLIQYYNGEERAKGNILERFSAQQFPDLHSELNLSSLELGDSALYFCASSVRGLAGDEQYFGPGTRLTVT.

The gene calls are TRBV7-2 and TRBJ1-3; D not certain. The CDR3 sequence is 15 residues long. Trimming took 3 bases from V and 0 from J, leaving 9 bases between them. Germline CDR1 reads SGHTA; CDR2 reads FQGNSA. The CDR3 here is CASSLRVGSGNTIYF. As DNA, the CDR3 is TGTGCCAGCAGCTTGAGGGTCGGCTCTGGAAACACCATATATTTT.

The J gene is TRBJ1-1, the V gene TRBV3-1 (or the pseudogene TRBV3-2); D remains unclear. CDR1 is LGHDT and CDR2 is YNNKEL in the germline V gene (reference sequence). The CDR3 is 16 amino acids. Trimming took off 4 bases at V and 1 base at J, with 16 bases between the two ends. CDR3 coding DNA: TGTGCCAGCAGCCCCTCCCGGCCGGTCCCGAACACTGAAGCTTTCTTT. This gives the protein CASSPSRPVPNTEAFF.

CDR3 protein: CASSASGMIRNEQFF. For the CDR3, the DNA is TGTGCCAGCAGCGCCAGCGGGATGATTCGGAATGAGCAGTTCTTC. The chain has TRBV7-9 and TRBJ2-1, with TRBD2 matching 7 bases. Per germline, CDR1 SEHNR and CDR2 FQNEAQ (reference sequence). The CDR3 runs to 15 residues. Germline trimming cut 5 bases from V and 7 bases from J; bases unmatched to any gene: 11. The complete variable domain, with remaining parts taken from reference TRBV7-9 and TRBJ2-1, reads DTGVSQNPRHKITKRGQNVTFRCDPISEHNRLYWYRQTLGQGPEFLTYFQNEAQLEKSRLLSDRFSAERPKGSFSTLEIQRTEQGDSAMYLCASSASGMIRNEQFFGPGTRLTVL.

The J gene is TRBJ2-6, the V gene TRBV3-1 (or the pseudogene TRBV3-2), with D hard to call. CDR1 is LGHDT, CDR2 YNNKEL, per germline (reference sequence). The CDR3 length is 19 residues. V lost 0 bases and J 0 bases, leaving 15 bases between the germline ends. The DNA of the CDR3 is TGTGCCAGCAGCCAAGATTCCCCTCTAGTGCTCTCTGGGGCCAACGTCCTGACTTTC. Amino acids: CASSQDSPLVLSGANVLTF.

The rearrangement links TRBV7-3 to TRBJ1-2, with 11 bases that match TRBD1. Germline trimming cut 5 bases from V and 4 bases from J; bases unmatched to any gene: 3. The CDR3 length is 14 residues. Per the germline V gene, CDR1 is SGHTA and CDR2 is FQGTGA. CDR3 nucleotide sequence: TGTGCCAGCAGCCCAGGGACAGGGGGCTATGGCTACACCTTC. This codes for CASSPGTGGYGYTF.

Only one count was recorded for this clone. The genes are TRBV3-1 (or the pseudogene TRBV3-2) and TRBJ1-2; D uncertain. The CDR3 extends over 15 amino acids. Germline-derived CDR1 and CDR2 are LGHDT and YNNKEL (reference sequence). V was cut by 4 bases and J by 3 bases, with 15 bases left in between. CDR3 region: CASSPRSWGDYGYTF. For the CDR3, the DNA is TGTGCCAGCAGCCCCCGCTCGTGGGGAGACTATGGCTACACCTTC.

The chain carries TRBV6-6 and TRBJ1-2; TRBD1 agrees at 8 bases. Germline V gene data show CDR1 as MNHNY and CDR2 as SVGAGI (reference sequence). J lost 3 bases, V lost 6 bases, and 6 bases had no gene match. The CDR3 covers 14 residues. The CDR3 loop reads CASRPGGADYGYTF. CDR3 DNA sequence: TGTGCCAGCAGGCCAGGGGGCGCGGACTATGGCTACACCTTC.

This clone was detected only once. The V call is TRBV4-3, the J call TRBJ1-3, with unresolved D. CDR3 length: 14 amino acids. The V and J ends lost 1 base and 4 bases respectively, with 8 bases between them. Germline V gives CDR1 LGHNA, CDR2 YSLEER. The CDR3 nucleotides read TGCGCCAGCAGCCAAGCCCTTGTAGGAAACACCATATATTTT. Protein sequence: CASSQALVGNTIYF.

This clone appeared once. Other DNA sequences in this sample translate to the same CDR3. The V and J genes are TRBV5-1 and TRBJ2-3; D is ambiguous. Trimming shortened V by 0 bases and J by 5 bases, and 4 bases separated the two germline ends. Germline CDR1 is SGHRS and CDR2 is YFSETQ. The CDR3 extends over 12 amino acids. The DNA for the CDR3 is TGCGCCAGCAGCTTGGTAGGAGATACGCAGTATTTT. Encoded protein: CASSLVGDTQYF.

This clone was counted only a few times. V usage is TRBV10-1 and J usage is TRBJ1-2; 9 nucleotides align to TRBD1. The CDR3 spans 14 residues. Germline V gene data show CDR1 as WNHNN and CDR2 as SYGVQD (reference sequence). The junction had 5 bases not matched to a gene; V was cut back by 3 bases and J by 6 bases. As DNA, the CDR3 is TGCGCCAGCAGTGATACAGGGGGCAGGGATGGCTACACCTTC. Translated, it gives CASSDTGGRDGYTF.

CDR3 amino acids: CASRPGLRFQETQYF. The DNA of the CDR3 is TGTGCCAGCAGACCCGGGCTCCGGTTCCAAGAGACCCAGTACTTC. This chain joins TRBV11-2 and TRBJ2-5; D not certain. With 6 bases removed from V and 1 base from J, the gap between germline ends came to 15 bases. The CDR3 is 15 amino acids. Germline-derived CDR1 and CDR2 are SGHAT and FQNNGV.

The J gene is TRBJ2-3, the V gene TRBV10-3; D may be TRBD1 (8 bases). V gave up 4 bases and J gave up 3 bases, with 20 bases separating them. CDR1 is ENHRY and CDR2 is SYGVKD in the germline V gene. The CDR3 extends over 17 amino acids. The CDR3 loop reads CAISVGGVQGATDTQYF. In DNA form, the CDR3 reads TGTGCCATCAGTGTGGGGGGGGTCCAGGGGGCAACAGATACGCAGTATTTT.